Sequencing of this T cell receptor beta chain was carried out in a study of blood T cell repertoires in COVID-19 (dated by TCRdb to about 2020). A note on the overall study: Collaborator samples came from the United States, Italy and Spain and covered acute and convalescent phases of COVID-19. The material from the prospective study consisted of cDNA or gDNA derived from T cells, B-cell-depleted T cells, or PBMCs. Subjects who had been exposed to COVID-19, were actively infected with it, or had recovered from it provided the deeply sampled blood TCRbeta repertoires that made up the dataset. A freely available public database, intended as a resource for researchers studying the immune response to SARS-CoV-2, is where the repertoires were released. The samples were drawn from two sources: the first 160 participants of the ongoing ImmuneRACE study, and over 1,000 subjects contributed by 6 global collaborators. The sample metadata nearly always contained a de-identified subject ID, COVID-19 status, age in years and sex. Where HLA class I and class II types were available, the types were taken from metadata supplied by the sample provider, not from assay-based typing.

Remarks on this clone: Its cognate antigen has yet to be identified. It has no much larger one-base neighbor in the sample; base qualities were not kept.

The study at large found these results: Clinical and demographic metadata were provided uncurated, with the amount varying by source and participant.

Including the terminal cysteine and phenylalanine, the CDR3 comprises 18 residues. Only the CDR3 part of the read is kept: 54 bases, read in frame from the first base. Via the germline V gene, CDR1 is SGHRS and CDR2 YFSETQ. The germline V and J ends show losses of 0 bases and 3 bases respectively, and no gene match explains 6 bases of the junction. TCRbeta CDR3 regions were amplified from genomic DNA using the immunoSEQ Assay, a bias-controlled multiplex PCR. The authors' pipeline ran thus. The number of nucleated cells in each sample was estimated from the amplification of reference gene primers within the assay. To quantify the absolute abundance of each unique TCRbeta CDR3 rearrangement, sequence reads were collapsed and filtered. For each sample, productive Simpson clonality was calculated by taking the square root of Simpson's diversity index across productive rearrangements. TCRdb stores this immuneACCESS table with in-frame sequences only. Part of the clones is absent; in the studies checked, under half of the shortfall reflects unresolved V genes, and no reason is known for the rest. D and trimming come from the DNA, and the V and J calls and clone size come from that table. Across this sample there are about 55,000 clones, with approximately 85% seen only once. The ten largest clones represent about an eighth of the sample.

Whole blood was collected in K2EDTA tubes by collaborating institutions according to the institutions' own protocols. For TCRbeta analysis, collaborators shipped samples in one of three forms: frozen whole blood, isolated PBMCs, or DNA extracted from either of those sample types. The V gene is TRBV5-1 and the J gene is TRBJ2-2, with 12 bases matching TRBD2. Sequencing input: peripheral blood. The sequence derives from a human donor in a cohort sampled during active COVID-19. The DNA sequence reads TGCGCCAGCAGCTTGGATCGGCTAGCGGGAGGGTACACCGGGGAGCTGTTTTTT. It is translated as CASSLDRLAGGYTGELFF.